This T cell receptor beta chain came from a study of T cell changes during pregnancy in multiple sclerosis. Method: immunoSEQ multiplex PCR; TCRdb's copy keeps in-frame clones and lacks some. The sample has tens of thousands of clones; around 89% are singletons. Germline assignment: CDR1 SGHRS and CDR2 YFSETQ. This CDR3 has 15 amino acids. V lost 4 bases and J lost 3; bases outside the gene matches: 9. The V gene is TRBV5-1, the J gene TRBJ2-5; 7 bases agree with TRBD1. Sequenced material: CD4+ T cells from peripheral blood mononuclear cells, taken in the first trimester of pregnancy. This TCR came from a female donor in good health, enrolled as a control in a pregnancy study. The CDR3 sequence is CASSVPGQKKETQYF. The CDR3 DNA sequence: TGCGCCAGCAGCGTACCGGGACAGAAGAAAGAGACCCAGTACTTC.